This T cell receptor (beta chain) was identified in a study of shared clonotypes between healthy human individuals. Germline CDR1 MDHEN, CDR2 SYDVKM. The V end was cut by 2 bases, the J end by 6 bases, with 8 bases between. The CDR3 contains 12 residues. This clone appeared a single time. The antigen is unknown. The same CDR3 also results from other DNA sequences found in this sample. Study outcomes and limitations: The sharing of about 5% of naive CD4 clonotypes was seen across a handful of donors. Clonotype sharing levels among donors were expected to vary with sequencing depth.

CD45RO-negative cells were positively selected for CCR7, leaving out terminally differentiated effector memory CD45RA+ cells. Using approximately 190 ng DNA, roughly 33,000 T cell genomes, the sorted-subset replicate PCRs were run. Per the authors' pipeline: ImmunoSEQ sequences covered only the junction and lacked quality scores; filtering therefore differed. Profiled with immunoSEQ multiplex PCR; TCRdb holds only in-frame clones, not every one. That table supplies the V and J calls and clone size; D and trimming were determined from the DNA. Among roughly 1,800,000 clones listed, approximately 94% were seen once.

V and J are TRBV28 and TRBJ2-7, with a weak D call TRBD1 (6 bases). The sequence derives from a man younger than 35 in good health. The specimen was naive CD8+ T cells sorted from blood. CDR3 in DNA: TGTGCCAGCAGTTTAGTCAGGGGCGAGCAGTACTTC. Its protein product is CASSLVRGEQYF.